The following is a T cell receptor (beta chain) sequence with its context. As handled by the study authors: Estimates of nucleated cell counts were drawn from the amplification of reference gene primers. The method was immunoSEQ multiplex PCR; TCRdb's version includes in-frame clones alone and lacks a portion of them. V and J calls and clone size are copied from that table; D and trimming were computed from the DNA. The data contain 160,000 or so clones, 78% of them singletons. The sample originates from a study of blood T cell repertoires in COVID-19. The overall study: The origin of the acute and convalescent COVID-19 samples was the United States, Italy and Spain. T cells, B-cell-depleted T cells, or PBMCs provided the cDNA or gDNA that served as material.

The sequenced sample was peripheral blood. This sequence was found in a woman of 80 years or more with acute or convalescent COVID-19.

CDR3 sequence: CASSIKRSAGGSYEQYF. The CDR3 DNA reads as TGTGCCAGTAGTATAAAAAGGTCGGCAGGGGGTTCCTACGAGCAGTACTTC. V gene TRBV19 combines with J gene TRBJ2-7; 7 nucleotides line up with TRBD1. CDR3 length equals 17 residues. The germline gives CDR1 LNHDA, CDR2 SQIVND (reference sequence). The trim removed 2 bases at V and 1 base at J, leaving 11 bases unmatched.